This T cell receptor (beta chain) was observed in a study of beta chain features in type 1 diabetes. Remarks on this clone: The antigen is unknown.

As every portion of the isolated RNA was reverse transcribed, the sequencing read expressed TCRB transcripts. The read count averaged roughly 3.5 million across naive, central memory and regulatory T cell samples. Data came from immunoSEQ multiplex PCR; TCRdb stores just in-frame clones and leaves some out. The table has more than 100,000 clones, 9% seen once. General study points: TCRB repertoires of naive, central memory and Treg cells appeared more similar among patients than among healthy donors. More deletions and fewer insertions at VDJ junctions were seen in type 1 diabetes patients. Researchers report that Type 1 diabetes patients had moderately but significantly shorter TCRB CDR3s across all four CD4+ subsets.

The germline gives CDR1 SEHNR, CDR2 FQNEAQ (reference sequence). This CDR3 is built from 15 residues. V lost 1 base and J 1 base, leaving 7 bases between the germline ends. The chain has TRBV7-9 and TRBJ2-2; D not certain. This receptor was identified in a man aged 30-40 years with type 1 diabetes. The sequenced material came from central memory CD4+ T cells from blood. The CDR3 sequence: CASSLVPVNTGELFF. CDR3 in DNA: TGTGCCAGCAGCTTAGTTCCGGTGAACACCGGGGAGCTGTTTTTT.